A single sample gave rise to the 27 T cell receptor beta chains below, sequenced in a study of blood T cell repertoires in COVID-19. The assay was immunoSEQ multiplex PCR, and TCRdb's table has in-frame clones only and misses some. The data show some 340,000 clones, 65% to 85% seen once. Sample: peripheral blood. The receptors were sampled from a man under 40 with active or convalescent COVID-19.

The chain has TRBV4-2 and TRBJ1-5; possibly TRBD1 for D (5 bases). Trimming removed 0 bases at V and 3 bases at J, with 12 bases between. The germline V gene encodes CDR1 LGHNA and CDR2 YNFKEQ. CDR3 size: 16 residues. The DNA for the CDR3 is TGTGCCAGCAGCCAAGATTCAGGGTACCCCAATCAGCCCCAGCATTTT. As protein: CASSQDSGYPNQPQHF.

This rearrangement joins TRBV11-3 to TRBJ2-2; TRBD2 matches at 9 bases. V shed 0 bases and J 3 bases; nucleotides not matched to a gene: 5. The CDR3 spans 17 residues. Per the germline V gene, CDR1 is SGHNT and CDR2 is YENEEA. The CDR3 DNA reads TGTGCCAGCAGCTTAGATGGCGGGGGGGCGTACACCGGGGAGCTGTTTTTT. Protein sequence: CASSLDGGGAYTGELFF.

This clone was found a few times. The J gene is TRBJ2-5, the V gene TRBV4-1, with TRBD2 identical over 9 bases. V shed 4 bases, J shed 5 bases, and the junction held 8 bases outside the gene matches. The CDR3 spans 15 residues. Per germline, CDR1 MGHRA and CDR2 YSYEKL. As DNA, the CDR3 is TGCGCCAGCAGCCGGACGGGACTAGCTGGGGAGACCCAGTACTTC. Translation: CASSRTGLAGETQYF.

The chain is built from TRBV6-5 and TRBJ1-3; D not resolved. Germline assignment: CDR1 MNHEY and CDR2 SVGAGI. CDR3 length equals 15 residues. Trimming removed 2 bases from V and 0 bases from J, with 8 bases in between. The CDR3 DNA is TGTGCCAGCAGTTACGAGGGAAGCTCTGGAAACACCATATATTTT. It codes for CASSYEGSSGNTIYF.

The V call is TRBV5-6, the J call TRBJ1-3, with D possibly TRBD1 on 6 matching bases. V was shortened by 4 bases and J by 3 bases, with 14 bases between the two germline ends. Germline V gene lookup returns CDR1 SGHDT and CDR2 YYEEEE. The CDR3 is 15 amino acids. This CDR3 is CASSLYRANGNTIYF. The CDR3 nucleotides are TGTGCCAGCAGCCTGTACAGGGCTAATGGAAACACCATATATTTT.

V and J are TRBV25-1 and TRBJ1-4; a weak D match, TRBD1 (6 bases). The ends were cut back, 2 bases at V and 0 bases at J, with 16 bases in the middle. This CDR3 comprises 18 residues. Germline loops: CDR1 MGHDK, CDR2 SYGVNS. This CDR3 reads CASSEGGGRLATNEKLFF. Written as DNA, the CDR3 is TGTGCCAGCAGTGAAGGGGGCGGACGCCTTGCAACTAATGAAAAACTGTTTTTT. The entire variable domain, with the rest obtained from reference TRBV25-1 and TRBJ1-4, is as follows: EADIYQTPRYLVIGTGKKITLECSQTMGHDKMYWYQQDPGMELHLIHYSYGVNSTEKGDLSSESTVSRIRTEHFPLTLESARPSHTSQYLCASSEGGGRLATNEKLFFGSGTQLSVL.

The genes are TRBV19 and TRBJ1-5; D is undetermined. The CDR3 covers 13 residues. Germline CDR1 LNHDA, CDR2 SQIVND (reference sequence). The germline V and J ends were trimmed by 3 bases and 7 bases, with 10 bases remaining between them. The DNA of the CDR3 is TGTGCCAGTAGTATCCTGGCTCCCCAGCCCCAGCATTTT. This translates into CASSILAPQPQHF. Drawing the rest from reference TRBV19 and TRBJ1-5, the complete variable domain is DGGITQSPKYLFRKEGQNVTLSCEQNLNHDAMYWYRQDPGQGLRLIYYSQIVNDFQKGDIAEGYSVSREKKESFPLTVTSAQKNPTAFYLCASSILAPQPQHFGDGTRLSIL.

The rearrangement links TRBV29-1 to TRBJ1-1, with no clear D. Per germline, CDR1 SQVTM and CDR2 ANQGSEA. The CDR3 length is 13 residues. Trimming removed 5 bases at V and 0 bases at J, with 10 bases between. This CDR3 is CSVSMRVNTEAFF. The CDR3 DNA reads as TGCAGCGTTTCCATGCGCGTGAACACTGAAGCTTTCTTT.

This chain links TRBV3-1 (or the pseudogene TRBV3-2) with TRBJ2-7, with 8 positions matching TRBD2. The trim removed 4 bases at V and 3 bases at J, leaving 17 bases unmatched. Germline assignment: CDR1 LGHDT and CDR2 YNNKEL (reference sequence). CDR3 length: 18 residues. The CDR3 DNA reads as TGTGCCAGCAGCCCCCCAGGGATCCGGGGACTAGTGCGCTACGAGCAGTACTTC. Residues: CASSPPGIRGLVRYEQYF.

The rearrangement joins TRBV5-5 to TRBJ2-7; D might be TRBD1 (6 bases). This CDR3 contains 14 residues. Germline V gene sequence: CDR1 SGHKS, CDR2 YYEKEE (reference sequence). V lost 1 base, J lost 7 bases, and 15 bases lay in between. The CDR3: CASSLPRDKREQYF. CDR3 sequence (DNA): TGTGCCAGCAGCTTGCCCCGGGACAAGCGGGAGCAGTACTTC.

V gene TRBV28 combines with J gene TRBJ2-5, with TRBD1 identical over 9 bases. Germline V CDR1 and CDR2: MDHEN, SYDVKM. The V segment lost 9 bases and the J segment 3 bases; nucleotides outside the gene matches: 8. The CDR3 runs to 14 residues. The CDR3 DNA follows: TGTGCCAGTCAGACAGGGGGTTATAAAGAGACCCAGTACTTC. It yields the protein CASQTGGYKETQYF.

The chain couples TRBV5-6 to TRBJ1-1; D is perhaps TRBD1 (6 bases). There are 14 residues in the CDR3. Deletions cut 0 bases from V and 9 bases from J, with 15 bases between. Germline CDR1 SGHDT, CDR2 YYEEEE. The CDR3 sequence: CASSLEGELGKAFF. The DNA of the CDR3 is TGTGCCAGCAGCTTGGAGGGGGAACTGGGGAAAGCTTTCTTT.

The chain combines TRBV19 with TRBJ1-2, with D possibly matching TRBD1 (5 bases). This CDR3 is 12 amino acids long. V gave up 5 bases and J gave up 7 bases, with 11 bases separating them. CDR1 is LNHDA, CDR2 SQIVND, per germline (reference sequence). CDR3 loop: CASSPGGGGYTF. CDR3 coding DNA: TGTGCCAGTAGTCCAGGCGGGGGTGGCTACACCTTC.

V and J are TRBV5-4 and TRBJ1-2; the D gene is possibly TRBD1 (6 bases). Trimming stripped 4 bases from V and 4 bases from J, with 17 bases between. The V gene's germline CDR1 is SGHNT and CDR2 YYREEE (reference sequence). This CDR3 region has 15 residues. The CDR3 DNA is TGTGCCAGCAGCCAAGACAGGTTGGGAGCCTATGGCTACACCTTC. Translation gives CASSQDRLGAYGYTF.

This chain links TRBV27 with TRBJ2-5; D is unclear. CDR3 length equals 13 residues. Trimming removed 6 bases from V and 5 bases from J, with 13 bases in between. Germline V gene data show CDR1 as MNHEY and CDR2 as SMNVEV (reference sequence). The chain's CDR3 is CASSPHYRETQYF. The CDR3, as DNA: TGTGCCAGCAGCCCCCATTACCGGGAGACCCAGTACTTC.

The chain carries TRBV19 and TRBJ1-6; D possibly corresponds to TRBD1 (5 bases). Germline V gives CDR1 LNHDA, CDR2 SQIVND (reference sequence). The CDR3 contains 17 residues. Deletions cut 6 bases from V and 0 bases from J, with 15 bases between. CDR3 in amino acids: CASSIGQGSSYNSPLHF. CDR3 nucleotides: TGTGCCAGTAGCATCGGGCAGGGAAGCTCCTATAATTCACCCCTCCACTTT. The whole variable domain, filled in from reference TRBV19 and TRBJ1-6, reads DGGITQSPKYLFRKEGQNVTLSCEQNLNHDAMYWYRQDPGQGLRLIYYSQIVNDFQKGDIAEGYSVSREKKESFPLTVTSAQKNPTAFYLCASSIGQGSSYNSPLHFGNGTRLTVT.

V usage is TRBV5-4 and J usage is TRBJ2-7; the D gene is possibly TRBD2 (6 bases). This CDR3 is 17 amino acids long. Germline V gives CDR1 SGHNT, CDR2 YYREEE (reference sequence). Trimming removed 3 bases from V and 4 bases from J, with 23 bases in between. CDR3 protein: CASSSWTTLSVRYEQYF. For the CDR3, the DNA is TGTGCCAGCAGCTCCTGGACTACTTTATCGGTACGGTACGAGCAGTACTTC.

This clone was picked up one time. The chain employs TRBV5-4 and TRBJ2-4; TRBD1 agrees at 10 bases. The J segment lost 0 bases and the V segment lost 4 bases, leaving 10 bases of the junction unmatched. The CDR3 is made up of 18 amino acids. Looked up from germline, CDR1 is SGHNT and CDR2 is YYREEE (reference sequence). CDR3 in amino acids: CASSPGTGDSLAKNIQYF. DNA of the CDR3: TGTGCCAGCAGCCCCGGGACAGGGGATTCTTTAGCCAAAAACATTCAGTACTTC.

In this sample, this clone turned up a few times. This chain uses TRBV6-5 with TRBJ2-3; 7 bases agree with TRBD2. V shed 6 bases and J 1 base; nucleotides not matched to a gene: 1. Per germline, CDR1 MNHEY and CDR2 SVGAGI. This CDR3 has 13 amino acids. CDR3 coding DNA: TGTGCCAGCAGGGCGGGAGGCACAGATACGCAGTATTTT. It translates to CASRAGGTDTQYF.

The J gene is TRBJ2-2, the V gene TRBV6-2 or TRBV6-3; D may be TRBD2 (5 bases). Germline CDR1 and CDR2: MNHEY and SVGEGT. Trimming removed 2 bases at V and 6 bases at J, with 13 bases between. This CDR3 contains 15 residues. CDR3 loop: CASSYPPGIAGELFF. The CDR3 DNA reads TGTGCCAGCAGTTACCCGCCCGGGATCGCCGGGGAGCTGTTTTTT.

This clone occurred once. The CDR3 coding sequence is TGTGCCAGCAGCCCGACCGGGACAGGGGGCAATCAGCCCCAGCATTTT. Its protein is CASSPTGTGGNQPQHF. The chain employs TRBV7-9 and TRBJ1-5; 10 bases align to TRBD1. Germline V CDR1 and CDR2: SEHNR, FQNEAQ (reference sequence). Trimming cost V 5 bases and J 2 bases; bases outside gene matches: 6. The CDR3 is 16 amino acids.

The count of this clone is one. This sequence joins TRBV11-2 and TRBJ2-7; D gene unclear. The CDR3 is made up of 14 amino acids. The ends were cut back, 2 bases at V and 3 bases at J, with 11 bases in the middle. The germline V gene has CDR1 SGHAT and CDR2 FQNNGV. In DNA, the CDR3 is TGTGCCAGCAGCTTATACATAGGAGACTACGAGCAGTACTTC. Protein: CASSLYIGDYEQYF.

The chain recombines TRBV3-1 (or the pseudogene TRBV3-2) with TRBJ2-1; TRBD2 aligns across 9 bases. V lost 4 bases and J lost 0; bases outside the gene matches: 7. The CDR3 length is 17 residues. Germline V gene sequence: CDR1 LGHDT, CDR2 YNNKEL (reference sequence). CDR3 protein: CASSPARGGVSYNEQFF. The CDR3 DNA reads as TGTGCCAGCAGCCCCGCCCGCGGGGGGGTCTCCTACAATGAGCAGTTCTTC.

The chain has TRBV9 and TRBJ2-7, with TRBD2 identical over 11 bases. Germline V gene data show CDR1 as SGDLS and CDR2 as YYNGEE. The CDR3 is 16 residues long. The J segment lost 6 bases and the V segment lost 0 bases, leaving 8 bases of the junction unmatched. The CDR3 bases are TGTGCCAGCAGCGTAGACAGTAGCGGGAGGGCCTCCGAGCAGTACTTC. Amino acid sequence: CASSVDSSGRASEQYF.

This sequence joins TRBV7-2 and TRBJ1-1; no clear D gene. The CDR3 is 11 amino acids. The germline gives CDR1 SGHTA, CDR2 FQGNSA. V was cut by 1 base and J by 12 bases, with 9 bases left in between. The CDR3 loop reads CASSLVEETFF. In DNA, the CDR3 is TGTGCCAGCAGCTTAGTCGAGGAAACTTTCTTT.

This rearrangement joins TRBV19 to TRBJ2-3; the D gene is possibly TRBD1 (5 bases). CDR1 and CDR2 from the germline V gene are LNHDA and SQIVND (reference sequence). The CDR3 spans 14 residues. V was pared by 2 bases and J by 4 bases, with 10 bases between. The CDR3 DNA sequence: TGTGCCAGTAGTATATCAGGGTGGGCAGATACGCAGTATTTT. Its protein is CASSISGWADTQYF.

The genes are TRBV7-3 and TRBJ2-5; the match to TRBD2 covers 12 bases. Germline V gives CDR1 SGHTA, CDR2 FQGTGA. V lost 5 bases and J lost 5; bases outside the gene matches: 9. The CDR3 sequence is 16 residues long. CDR3 DNA sequence: TGTGCCAGCAGCCCAGGACTAGCGGGGCTCTCGGAGACCCAGTACTTC. Translating it yields CASSPGLAGLSETQYF.